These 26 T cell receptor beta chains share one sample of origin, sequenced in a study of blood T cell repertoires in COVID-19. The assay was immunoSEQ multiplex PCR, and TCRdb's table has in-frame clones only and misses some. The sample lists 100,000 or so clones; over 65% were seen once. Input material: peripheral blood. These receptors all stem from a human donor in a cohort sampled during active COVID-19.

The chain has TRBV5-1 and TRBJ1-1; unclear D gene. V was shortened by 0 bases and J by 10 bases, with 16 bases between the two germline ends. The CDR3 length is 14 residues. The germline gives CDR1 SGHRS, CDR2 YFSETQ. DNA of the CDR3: TGCGCCAGCAGCTTGGGGGCCGGAGGAGTTGGAGCTTTCTTT. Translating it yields CASSLGAGGVGAFF.

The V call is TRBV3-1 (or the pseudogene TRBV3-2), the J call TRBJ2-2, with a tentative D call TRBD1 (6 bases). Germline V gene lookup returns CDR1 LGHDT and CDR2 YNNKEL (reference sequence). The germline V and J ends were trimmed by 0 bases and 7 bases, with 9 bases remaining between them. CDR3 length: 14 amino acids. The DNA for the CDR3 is TGTGCCAGCAGCCAAGACAGGGGCAACGGGGAGCTGTTTTTT. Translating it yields CASSQDRGNGELFF.

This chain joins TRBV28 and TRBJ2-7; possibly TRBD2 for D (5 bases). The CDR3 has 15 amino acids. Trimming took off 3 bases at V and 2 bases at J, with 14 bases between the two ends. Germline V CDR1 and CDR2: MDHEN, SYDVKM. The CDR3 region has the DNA TGTGCCAGCAGTTTTTCCACAATGAGGGCCTACGAGCAGTACTTC. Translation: CASSFSTMRAYEQYF.

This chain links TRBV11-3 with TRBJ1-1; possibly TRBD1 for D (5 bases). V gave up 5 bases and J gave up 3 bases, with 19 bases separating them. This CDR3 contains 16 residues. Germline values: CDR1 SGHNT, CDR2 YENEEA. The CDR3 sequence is CASSVVAGKDDTEAFF. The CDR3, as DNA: TGTGCCAGCAGCGTCGTAGCAGGGAAGGACGACACTGAAGCTTTCTTT.

In DNA, the CDR3 is TGTGCCAGCCAGGGGGTCCCCTACAATGAGCAGTTCTTC. Translating gives CASQGVPYNEQFF. This chain connects TRBV24-1 to TRBJ2-1, with TRBD1 identical over 7 bases. Germline V gene sequence: CDR1 KGHDR, CDR2 SFDVKD. CDR3 length equals 13 residues. Germline trimming cut 11 bases from V and 2 bases from J; bases unmatched to any gene: 5.

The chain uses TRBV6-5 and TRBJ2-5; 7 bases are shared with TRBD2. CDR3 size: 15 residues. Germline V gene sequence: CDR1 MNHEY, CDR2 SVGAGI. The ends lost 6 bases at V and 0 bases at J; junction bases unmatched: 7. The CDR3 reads CASRPSLADQETQYF. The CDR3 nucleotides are TGTGCCAGCAGACCTTCTCTAGCGGACCAAGAGACCCAGTACTTC.

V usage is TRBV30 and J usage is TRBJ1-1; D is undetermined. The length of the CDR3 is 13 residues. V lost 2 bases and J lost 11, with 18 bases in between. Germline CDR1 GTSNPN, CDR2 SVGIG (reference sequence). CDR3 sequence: CAWSLGPRRYAFF. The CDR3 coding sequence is TGTGCCTGGAGTTTAGGACCCCGGAGGTATGCTTTCTTT.

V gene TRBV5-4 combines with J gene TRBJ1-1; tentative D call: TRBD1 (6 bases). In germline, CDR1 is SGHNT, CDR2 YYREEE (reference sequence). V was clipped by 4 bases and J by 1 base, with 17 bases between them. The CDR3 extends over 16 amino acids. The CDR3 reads CASSRPRGHRNTEAFF. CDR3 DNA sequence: TGTGCCAGCAGCCGCCCAAGGGGACACCGGAACACTGAAGCTTTCTTT.

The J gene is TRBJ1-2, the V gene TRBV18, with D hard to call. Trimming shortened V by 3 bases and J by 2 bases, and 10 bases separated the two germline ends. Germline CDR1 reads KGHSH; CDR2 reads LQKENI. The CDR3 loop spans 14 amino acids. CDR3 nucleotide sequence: TGTGCCAGCTCACCCCAGGTCGGCAACTATGGCTACACCTTC. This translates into CASSPQVGNYGYTF.

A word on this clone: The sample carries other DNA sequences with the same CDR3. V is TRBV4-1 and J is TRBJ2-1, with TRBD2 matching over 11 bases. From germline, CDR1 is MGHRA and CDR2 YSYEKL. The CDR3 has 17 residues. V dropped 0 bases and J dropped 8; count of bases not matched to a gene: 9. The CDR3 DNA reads TGCGCCAGCAGCCAAGATCTAGCGGGGGGCCTTTCCCATGAGCAGTTCTTC. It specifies CASSQDLAGGLSHEQFF.

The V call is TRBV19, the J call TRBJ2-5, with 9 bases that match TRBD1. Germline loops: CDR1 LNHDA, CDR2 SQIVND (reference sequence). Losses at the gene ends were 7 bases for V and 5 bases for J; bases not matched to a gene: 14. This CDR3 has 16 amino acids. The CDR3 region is CASTQRGTGKAETQYF. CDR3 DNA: TGTGCCAGTACCCAAAGGGGGACAGGGAAAGCGGAGACCCAGTACTTC.

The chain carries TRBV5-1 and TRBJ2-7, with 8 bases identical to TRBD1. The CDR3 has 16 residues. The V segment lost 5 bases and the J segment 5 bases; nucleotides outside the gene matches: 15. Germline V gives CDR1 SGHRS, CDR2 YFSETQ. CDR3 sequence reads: CASSVDAPRGLDEQYF. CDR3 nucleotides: TGCGCCAGCAGTGTGGACGCCCCCAGGGGGCTCGACGAGCAGTACTTC.

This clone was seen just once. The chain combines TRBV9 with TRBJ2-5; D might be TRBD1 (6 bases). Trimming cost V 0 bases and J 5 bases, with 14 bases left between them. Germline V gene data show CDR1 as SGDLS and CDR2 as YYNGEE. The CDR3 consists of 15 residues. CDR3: CASSVGTGSWETQYF. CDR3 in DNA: TGTGCCAGCAGCGTAGGTACAGGGTCTTGGGAGACCCAGTACTTC.

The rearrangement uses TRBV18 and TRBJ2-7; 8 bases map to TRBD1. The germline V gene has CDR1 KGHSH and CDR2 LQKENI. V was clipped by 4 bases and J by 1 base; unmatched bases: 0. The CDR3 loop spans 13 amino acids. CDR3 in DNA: TGTGCCAGCTCACGGGACAGGTCCTACGAGCAGTACTTC. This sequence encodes CASSRDRSYEQYF.

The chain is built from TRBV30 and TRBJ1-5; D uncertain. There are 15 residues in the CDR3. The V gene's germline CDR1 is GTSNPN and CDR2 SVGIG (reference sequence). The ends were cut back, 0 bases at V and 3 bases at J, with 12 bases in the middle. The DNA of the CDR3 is TGTGCCTGGAGTGTACCAGCCAGGCCCAATCAGCCCCAGCATTTT. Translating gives CAWSVPARPNQPQHF.

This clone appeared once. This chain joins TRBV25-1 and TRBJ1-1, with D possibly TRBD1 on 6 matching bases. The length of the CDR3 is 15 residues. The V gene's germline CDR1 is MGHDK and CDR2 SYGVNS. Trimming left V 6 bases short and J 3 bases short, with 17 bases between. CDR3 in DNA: TGTGCCAGCAGCCCCATGGACAGATCGGACACTGAAGCTTTCTTT. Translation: CASSPMDRSDTEAFF.

The CDR3 DNA is TGTGCCAGTAGTAACGGACTAGCGAACACCGGGGAGCTGTTTTTT. Its protein product is CASSNGLANTGELFF. This chain joins TRBV19 and TRBJ2-2, with 7 nucleotides matching TRBD2. V was pared by 4 bases and J by 0 bases, with 2 bases of the junction left unmatched. The CDR3 has 15 residues. Germline CDR1 and CDR2: LNHDA and SQIVND (reference sequence).

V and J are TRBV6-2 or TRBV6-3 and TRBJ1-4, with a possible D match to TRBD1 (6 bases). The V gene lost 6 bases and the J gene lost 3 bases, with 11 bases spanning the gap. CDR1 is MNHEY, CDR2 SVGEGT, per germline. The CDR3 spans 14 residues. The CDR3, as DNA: TGTGCCAGCAGCCGGGGGCGTGCTAATGAAAAACTGTTTTTT. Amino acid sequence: CASSRGRANEKLFF.

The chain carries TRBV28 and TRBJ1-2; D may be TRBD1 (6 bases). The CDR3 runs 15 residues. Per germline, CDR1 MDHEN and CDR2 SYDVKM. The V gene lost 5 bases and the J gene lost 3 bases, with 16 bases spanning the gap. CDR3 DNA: TGTGCCAGCAGTCCGGGGGGGGCGAACGACTATGGCTACACCTTC. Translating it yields CASSPGGANDYGYTF.

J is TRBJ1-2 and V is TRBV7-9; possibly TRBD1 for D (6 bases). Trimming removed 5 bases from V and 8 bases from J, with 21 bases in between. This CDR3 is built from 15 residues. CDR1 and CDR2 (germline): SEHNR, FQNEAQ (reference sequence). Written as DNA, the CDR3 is TGTGCCAGCAGCCGAGGGCAGGCACAGGGCAACGGCTACACCTTC. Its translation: CASSRGQAQGNGYTF.

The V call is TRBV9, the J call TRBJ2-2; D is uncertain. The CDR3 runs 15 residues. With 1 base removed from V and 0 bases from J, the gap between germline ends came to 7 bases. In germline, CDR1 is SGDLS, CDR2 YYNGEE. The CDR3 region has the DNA TGTGCCAGCAGCGTAAAATCAACGAACACCGGGGAGCTGTTTTTT. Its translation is CASSVKSTNTGELFF.

CDR3 bases: TGTGCCAGCAGTACACACTACGAGCAGTACTTC. Amino acid sequence: CASSTHYEQYF. The chain couples TRBV2 to TRBJ2-7; D is unresolved. Germline V gives CDR1 SNHLY, CDR2 FYNNEI. V lost 5 bases, J lost 3 bases, and 5 bases lay in between. The CDR3 spans 11 residues.

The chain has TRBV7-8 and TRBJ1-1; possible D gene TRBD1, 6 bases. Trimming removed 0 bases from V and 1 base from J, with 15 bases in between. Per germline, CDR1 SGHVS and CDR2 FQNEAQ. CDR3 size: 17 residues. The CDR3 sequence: CASSLAREGQTNTEAFF. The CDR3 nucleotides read TGTGCCAGCAGCTTAGCGAGGGAAGGACAGACGAACACTGAAGCTTTCTTT.

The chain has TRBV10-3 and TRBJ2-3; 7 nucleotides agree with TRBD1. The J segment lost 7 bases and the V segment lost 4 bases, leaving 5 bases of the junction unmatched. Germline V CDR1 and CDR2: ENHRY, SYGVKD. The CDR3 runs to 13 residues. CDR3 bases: TGTGCCATCAGTGGCCCGGACAGGTATACGCAGTATTTT. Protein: CAISGPDRYTQYF.

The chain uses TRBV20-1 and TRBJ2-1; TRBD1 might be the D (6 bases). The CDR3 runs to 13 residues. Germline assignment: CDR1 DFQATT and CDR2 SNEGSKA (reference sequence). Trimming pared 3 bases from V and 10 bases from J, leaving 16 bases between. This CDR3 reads CSASDVGTREQFF. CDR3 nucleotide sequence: TGCAGTGCTAGTGATGTCGGGACACGAGAGCAGTTCTTC.

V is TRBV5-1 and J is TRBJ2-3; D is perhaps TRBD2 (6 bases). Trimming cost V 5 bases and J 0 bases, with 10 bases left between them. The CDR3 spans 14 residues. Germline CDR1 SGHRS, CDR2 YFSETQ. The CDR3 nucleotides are TGCGCCAGCAGACCCGGGGGAAGCACAGATACGCAGTATTTT. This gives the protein CASRPGGSTDTQYF.